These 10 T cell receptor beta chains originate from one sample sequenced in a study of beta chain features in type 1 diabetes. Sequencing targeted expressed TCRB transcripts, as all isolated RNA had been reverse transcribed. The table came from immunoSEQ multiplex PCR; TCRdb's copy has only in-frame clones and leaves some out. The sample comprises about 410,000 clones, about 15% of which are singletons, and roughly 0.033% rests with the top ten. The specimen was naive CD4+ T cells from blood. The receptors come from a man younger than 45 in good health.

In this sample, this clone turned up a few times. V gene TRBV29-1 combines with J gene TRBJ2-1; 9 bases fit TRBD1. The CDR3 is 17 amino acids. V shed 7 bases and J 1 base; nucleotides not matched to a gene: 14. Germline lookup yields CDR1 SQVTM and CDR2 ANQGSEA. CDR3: CSAVDRDRVESYNEQFF. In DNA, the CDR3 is TGCAGCGCCGTCGACCGGGACAGGGTGGAGTCCTACAATGAGCAGTTCTTC.

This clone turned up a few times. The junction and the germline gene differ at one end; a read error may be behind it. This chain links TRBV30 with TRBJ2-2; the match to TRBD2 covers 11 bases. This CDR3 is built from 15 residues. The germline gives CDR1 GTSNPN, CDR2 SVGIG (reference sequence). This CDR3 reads CAWKRTSGRIGELFF. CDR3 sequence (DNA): TGTGCGTGGAAGAGAACTAGCGGGAGAATCGGGGAGCTGTTTTTT.

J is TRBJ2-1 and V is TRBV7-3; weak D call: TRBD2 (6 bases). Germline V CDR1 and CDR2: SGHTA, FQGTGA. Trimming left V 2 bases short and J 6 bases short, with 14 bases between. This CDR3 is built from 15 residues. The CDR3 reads CASSLRPSAGNEQFF. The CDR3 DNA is TGTGCCAGCAGCTTACGCCCGTCAGCGGGCAATGAGCAGTTCTTC.

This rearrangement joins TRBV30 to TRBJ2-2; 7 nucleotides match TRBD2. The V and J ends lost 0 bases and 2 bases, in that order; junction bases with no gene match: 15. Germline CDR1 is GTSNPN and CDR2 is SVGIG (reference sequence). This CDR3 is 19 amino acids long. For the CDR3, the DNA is TGTGCCTGGAGTGTCCCAGGGTTGGCGGGAGTCTTAAACACCGGGGAGCTGTTTTTT. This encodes CAWSVPGLAGVLNTGELFF.

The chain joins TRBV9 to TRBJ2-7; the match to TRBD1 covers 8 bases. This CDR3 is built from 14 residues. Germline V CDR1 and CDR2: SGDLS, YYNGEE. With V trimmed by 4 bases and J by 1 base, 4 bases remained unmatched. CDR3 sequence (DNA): TGTGCCAGCAGCCGGACAGGGTGGTCCTACGAGCAGTACTTC. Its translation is CASSRTGWSYEQYF.

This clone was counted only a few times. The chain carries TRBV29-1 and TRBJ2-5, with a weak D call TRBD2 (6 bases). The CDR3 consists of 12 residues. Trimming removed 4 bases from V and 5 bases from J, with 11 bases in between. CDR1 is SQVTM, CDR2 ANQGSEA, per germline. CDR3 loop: CSVVAEGETQYF. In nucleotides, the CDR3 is TGCAGCGTTGTAGCGGAGGGGGAGACCCAGTACTTC.

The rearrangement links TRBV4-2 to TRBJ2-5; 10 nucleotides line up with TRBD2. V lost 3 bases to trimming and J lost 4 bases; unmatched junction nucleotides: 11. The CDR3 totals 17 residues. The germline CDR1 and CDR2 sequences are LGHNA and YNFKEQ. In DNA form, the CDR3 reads TGTGCCAGCAGCCAGGGAAGAAGCGGGAGGGCCCGAGAGACCCAGTACTTC. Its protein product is CASSQGRSGRARETQYF.

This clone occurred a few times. The CDR3 here is CASRPAGVQETQYF. CDR3 coding DNA: TGCGCCAGCAGGCCGGCGGGCGTCCAAGAGACCCAGTACTTC. The V gene is TRBV4-1, the J gene TRBJ2-5; TRBD2 might be the D (5 bases). Trimming cost V 6 bases and J 1 base, with 12 bases left between them. The CDR3 spans 14 residues. Germline V lookup: CDR1 MGHRA, CDR2 YSYEKL.

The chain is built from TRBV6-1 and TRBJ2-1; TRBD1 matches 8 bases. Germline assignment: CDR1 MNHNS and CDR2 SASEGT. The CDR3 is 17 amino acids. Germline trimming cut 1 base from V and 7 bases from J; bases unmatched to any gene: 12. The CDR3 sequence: CASSEGTGQGWVNEQFF. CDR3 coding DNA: TGTGCCAGCAGTGAAGGTACCGGACAGGGATGGGTGAATGAGCAGTTCTTC.

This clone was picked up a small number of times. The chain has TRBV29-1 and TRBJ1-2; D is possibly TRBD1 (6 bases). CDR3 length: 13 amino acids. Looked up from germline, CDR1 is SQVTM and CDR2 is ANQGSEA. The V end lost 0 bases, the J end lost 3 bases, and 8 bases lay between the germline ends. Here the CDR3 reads CSVEDQGYYGYTF. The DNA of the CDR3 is TGCAGCGTTGAAGATCAGGGGTACTATGGCTACACCTTC.